This T cell receptor (beta chain) was identified during a study of T-cell reconstitution after alpha-beta-depleted transplantation in children. Preparation of the TCRbeta library was carried out with unique molecular identifiers. Each CDR3 protein is one row after TCRdb ran MiXCR on the PCR reads. In the table there are 490,000 or so distinct CDR3 sequences, approximately 12% of which are singletons. This clonotype was seen a handful of times. Trimming took off 5 bases at V and 4 bases at J, with 15 bases between the two ends. The CDR3 runs 15 residues. Germline V CDR1 and CDR2: LGHDT, YNNKEL (reference sequence).

Source: PBMCs from the stem cell graft donor, taken from the stem cell graft. The rearrangement uses TRBV3-1 and TRBJ2-1; the D gene is possibly TRBD1 (5 bases). This clonotype was sampled from a human donor who donated a stem cell graft to a child with combined immunodeficiency. The CDR3 DNA follows: TGTGCCAGCAGCTTGGGGCAGACCGTTTACAATGAGCAGTTCTTC. This sequence encodes CASSLGQTVYNEQFF.